The clone carrying this TCR beta chain was recorded at least ten times. The antigen is unknown. Each donor gave roughly 10 milliliters of peripheral blood. The data were obtained in a study of blood T cells in healthy people across ages. A second PCR of 7 to 11 cycles used a sample-barcoded 5' primer and a J-beta primer mix. TCRdb recomputed calls from the 5' RACE reads with MiXCR, one row per CDR3 protein. This table holds some 800,000 distinct CDR3 sequences, 40% to 50% found once. CDR1 is SEHNR, CDR2 FQNEAQ, per germline (reference sequence). CDR3 length: 16 amino acids. After removal of 5 bases from V and 3 bases from J, the junction contained 8 bases not matched to a gene. Study-level results: Per-million-T-cell TCR beta diversity fell roughly linearly with age. Unknown donor CMV status possibly confounded expanded clonotype changes. Among long-lived donors, naive CD4+ cells were more numerous and diversity higher than in aged donors.

The sequencing sample was made of blood. The chain employs TRBV7-9 and TRBJ2-3; 10 bases fit TRBD2. The clonotype originates from a man aged 55 to 69 in good health. The CDR3 nucleotides read TGTGCCAGCAGCCCCGGACTAGCGGAGTATACAGATACGCAGTATTTT. This sequence encodes CASSPGLAEYTDTQYF.